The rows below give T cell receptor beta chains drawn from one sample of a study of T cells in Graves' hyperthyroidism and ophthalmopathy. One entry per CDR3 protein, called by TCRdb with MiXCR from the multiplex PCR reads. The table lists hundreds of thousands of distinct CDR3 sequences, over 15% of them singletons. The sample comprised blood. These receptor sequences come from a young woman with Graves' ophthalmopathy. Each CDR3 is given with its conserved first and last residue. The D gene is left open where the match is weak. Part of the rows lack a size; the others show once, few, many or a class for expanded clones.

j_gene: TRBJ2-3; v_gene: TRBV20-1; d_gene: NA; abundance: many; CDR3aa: CSAGLLDTQYF; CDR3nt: TGCAGTGCTGGTTTGTTAGATACGCAGTATTTT
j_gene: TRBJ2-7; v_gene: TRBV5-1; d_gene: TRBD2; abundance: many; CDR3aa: CASSLMGGEAYEQYF; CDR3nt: TGCGCCAGCAGCTTGATGGGGGGGGAAGCCTACGAGCAGTACTTC
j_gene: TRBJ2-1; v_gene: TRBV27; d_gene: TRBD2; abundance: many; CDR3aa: CASSLSGGYNEQFF; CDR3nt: TGTGCCAGCAGTCTTAGCGGGGGCTACAATGAGCAGTTCTTC
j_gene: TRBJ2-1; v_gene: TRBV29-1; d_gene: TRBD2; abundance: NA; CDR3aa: CSADYPLAALNEQFF; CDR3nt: TGCAGCGCAGATTATCCTCTAGCGGCTCTCAATGAGCAGTTCTTC
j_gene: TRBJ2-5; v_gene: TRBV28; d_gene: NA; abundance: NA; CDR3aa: CASSSSGSGQETQYF; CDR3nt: TGTGCCAGCAGCTCAAGTGGTAGCGGACAAGAGACCCAGTACTTC
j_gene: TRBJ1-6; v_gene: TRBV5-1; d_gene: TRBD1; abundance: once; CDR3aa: CASSVGQGAQYNSPLHF; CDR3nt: TGTGCCAGCAGCGTGGGACAGGGGGCGCAATATAATTCACCCCTCCACTTT
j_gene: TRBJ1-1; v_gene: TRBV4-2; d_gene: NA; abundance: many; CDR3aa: CASSQDPGRGDTEAFF; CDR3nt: TGTGCCAGCAGCCAAGACCCGGGAAGGGGGGACACTGAAGCTTTCTTT
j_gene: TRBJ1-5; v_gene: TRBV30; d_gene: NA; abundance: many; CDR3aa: CAWSVSNQPQHF; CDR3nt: TGTGCCTGGAGTGTTAGCAATCAGCCCCAGCATTTT
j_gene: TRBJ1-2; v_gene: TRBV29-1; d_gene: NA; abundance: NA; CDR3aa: CSVGSGEGNCGYTF; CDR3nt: TGCAGCGTTGGCTCGGGGGAAGGTAACTGTGGCTACACCTTC
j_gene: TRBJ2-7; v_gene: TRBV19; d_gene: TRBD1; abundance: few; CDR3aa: CASSRTGTGHEQYF; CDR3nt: TGTGCCAGTAGCCGGACAGGGACCGGCCACGAGCAGTACTTC
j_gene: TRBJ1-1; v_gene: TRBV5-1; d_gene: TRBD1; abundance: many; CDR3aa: CASSLGPGQGPMNTEAFF; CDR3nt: TGCGCCAGCAGCTTGGGGCCGGGACAGGGGCCCATGAACACTGAAGCTTTCTTT
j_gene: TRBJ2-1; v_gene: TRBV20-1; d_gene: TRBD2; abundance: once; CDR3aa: CSAAPTSGGLYSYNEQFF; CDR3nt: TGCAGTGCCGCACCCACTAGCGGGGGACTATACTCCTACAATGAGCAGTTCTTC
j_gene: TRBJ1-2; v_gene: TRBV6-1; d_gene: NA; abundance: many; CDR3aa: CASSYRQDYGYTF; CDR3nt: TGTGCCAGCAGTTACCGGCAGGACTATGGCTACACCTTC
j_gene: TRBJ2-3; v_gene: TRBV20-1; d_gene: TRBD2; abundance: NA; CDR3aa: CSCSGGASDTQYF; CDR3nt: TGCAGTTGTAGCGGGGGGGCATCGGATACGCAGTATTTT
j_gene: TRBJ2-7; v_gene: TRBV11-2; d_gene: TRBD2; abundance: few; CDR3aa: CASSKSREGGEQYF; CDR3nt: TGTGCCAGCAGCAAATCGCGGGAGGGCGGCGAGCAGTACTTC
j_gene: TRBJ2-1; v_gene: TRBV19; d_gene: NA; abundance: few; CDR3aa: CASSISGSSYNEQFF; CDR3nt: TGTGCCAGTAGTATTAGTGGGAGCTCCTACAATGAGCAGTTCTTC
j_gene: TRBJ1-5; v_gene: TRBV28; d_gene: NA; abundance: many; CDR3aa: CASSSSTKWSYFNSNQPQHF; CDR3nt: TGTGCCAGCAGTTCATCCACTAAGTGGAGTTATTTCAATAGCAATCAGCCCCAGCATTTT
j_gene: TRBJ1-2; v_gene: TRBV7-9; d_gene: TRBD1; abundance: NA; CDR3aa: CASSQTGVDPYGYTF; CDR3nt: TGTGCCAGCAGCCAGACAGGGGTGGACCCCTATGGCTACACCTTC
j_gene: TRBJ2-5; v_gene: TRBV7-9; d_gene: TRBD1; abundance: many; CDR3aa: CASSSAPGTGGRETQYF; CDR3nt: TGTGCCAGCAGCTCAGCACCCGGGACAGGGGGCCGAGAGACCCAGTACTTC
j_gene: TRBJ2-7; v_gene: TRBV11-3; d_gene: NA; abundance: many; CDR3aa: CASSLAGRPVGEQYF; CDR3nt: TGTGCCAGCAGCTTAGCTGGCAGGCCCGTGGGGGAGCAGTACTTC
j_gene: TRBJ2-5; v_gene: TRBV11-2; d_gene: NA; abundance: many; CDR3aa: CASRTLTGYQETQYF; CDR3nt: TGTGCCAGCAGGACTCTAACAGGGTACCAAGAGACCCAGTACTTC
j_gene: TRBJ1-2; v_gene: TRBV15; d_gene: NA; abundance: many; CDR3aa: CATSREGDSPGVYGYTF; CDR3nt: TGTGCCACCAGCAGAGAGGGCGACAGCCCAGGGGTCTATGGCTACACCTTC
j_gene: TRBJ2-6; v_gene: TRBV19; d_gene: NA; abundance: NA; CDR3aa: CASSPLGRSGANVLTF; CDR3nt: TGTGCCAGTAGTCCCCTGGGTCGCTCTGGGGCCAACGTCCTGACTTTC
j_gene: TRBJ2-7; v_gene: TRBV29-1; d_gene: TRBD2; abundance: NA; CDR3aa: CSVSYPGTSGRTLYEQYF; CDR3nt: TGCAGCGTCTCCTACCCCGGGACTAGCGGGAGGACTCTTTACGAGCAGTACTTC
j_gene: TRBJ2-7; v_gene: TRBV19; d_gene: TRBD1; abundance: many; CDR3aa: CASRDRGRGGEQYF; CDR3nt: TGTGCCAGTAGGGACAGGGGGCGCGGTGGCGAGCAGTACTTC
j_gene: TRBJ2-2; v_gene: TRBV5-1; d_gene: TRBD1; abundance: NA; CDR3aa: CASSWETGGDTGELFF; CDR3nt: TGCGCCAGCAGCTGGGAGACAGGGGGGGACACCGGGGAGCTGTTTTTT
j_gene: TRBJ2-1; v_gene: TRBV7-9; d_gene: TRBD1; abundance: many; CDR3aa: CASSPGQGIPYNEQFF; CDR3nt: TGTGCCAGCAGCCCGGGACAGGGAATTCCCTACAATGAGCAGTTCTTC
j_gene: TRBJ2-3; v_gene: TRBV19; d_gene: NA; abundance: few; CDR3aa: CASSIVVNADTQYF; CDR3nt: TGTGCCAGTAGTATAGTTGTCAACGCAGATACGCAGTATTTT
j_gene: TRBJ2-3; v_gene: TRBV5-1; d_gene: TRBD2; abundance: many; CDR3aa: CASGTSGPTDTQYF; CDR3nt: TGCGCCAGCGGGACTAGCGGACCTACAGATACGCAGTATTTT
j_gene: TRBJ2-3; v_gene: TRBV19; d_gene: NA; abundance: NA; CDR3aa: CASSGQRVYAQYF; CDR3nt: TGTGCCAGTAGTGGACAGAGGGTATATGCGCAGTATTTT
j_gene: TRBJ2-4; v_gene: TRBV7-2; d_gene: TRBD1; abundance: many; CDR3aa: CASSFGTVADLAKNIQYF; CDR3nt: TGTGCCAGCAGCTTTGGGACAGTTGCTGACCTAGCCAAAAACATTCAGTACTTC
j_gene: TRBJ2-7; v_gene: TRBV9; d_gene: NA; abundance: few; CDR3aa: CASSLGDSGEFHEQYF; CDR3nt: TGTGCCAGCAGCCTAGGGGACTCCGGCGAGTTTCACGAGCAGTACTTC
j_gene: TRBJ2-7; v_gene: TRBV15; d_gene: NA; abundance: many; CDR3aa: CATSRDTGFYEQYF; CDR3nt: TGTGCCACCAGCAGAGATACAGGCTTCTACGAGCAGTACTTC
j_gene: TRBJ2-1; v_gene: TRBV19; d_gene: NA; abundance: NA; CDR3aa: CASSEDLSSRRFF; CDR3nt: TGTGCCAGTAGTGAGGACCTTTCGTCGAGGCGGTTCTTC
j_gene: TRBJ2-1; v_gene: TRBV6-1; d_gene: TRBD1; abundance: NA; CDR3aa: CASSAYPGQGNNEQFF; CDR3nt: TGTGCCAGCAGTGCTTACCCGGGACAGGGAAACAATGAGCAGTTCTTC
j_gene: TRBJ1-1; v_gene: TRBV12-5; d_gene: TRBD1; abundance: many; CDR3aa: CASKQGWDTEAFF; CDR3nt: TGTGCTAGTAAACAGGGGTGGGACACTGAAGCTTTCTTT
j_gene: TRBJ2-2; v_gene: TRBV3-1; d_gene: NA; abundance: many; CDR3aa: CASSRRQGRGYGGELFF; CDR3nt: TGTGCCAGCAGCCGAAGACAGGGCCGGGGGTACGGCGGGGAGCTGTTTTTT
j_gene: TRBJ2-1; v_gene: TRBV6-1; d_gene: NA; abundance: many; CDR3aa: CASSAPNAYNEQFF; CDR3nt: TGTGCCAGCAGTGCTCCGAACGCTTACAATGAGCAGTTCTTC
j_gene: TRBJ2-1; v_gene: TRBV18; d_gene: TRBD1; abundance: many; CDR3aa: CASSPGQGVYNEQFF; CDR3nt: TGTGCCAGCTCACCGGGGCAGGGGGTCTACAATGAGCAGTTCTTC
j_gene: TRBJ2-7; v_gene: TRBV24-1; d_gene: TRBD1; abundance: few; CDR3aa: CATSDQTKNRTGGYEQYF; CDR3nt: TGTGCCACCAGTGATCAAACCAAAAATAGGACAGGTGGCTACGAGCAGTACTTC
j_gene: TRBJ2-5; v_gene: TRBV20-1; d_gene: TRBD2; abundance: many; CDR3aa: CSARELAGGETQYF; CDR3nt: TGCAGTGCTAGAGAACTAGCGGGAGGAGAGACCCAGTACTTC
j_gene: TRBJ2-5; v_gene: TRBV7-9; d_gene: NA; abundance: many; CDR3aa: CASSPRGGLETQYF; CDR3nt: TGTGCCAGCAGCCCGAGAGGGGGGCTTGAGACCCAGTACTTC
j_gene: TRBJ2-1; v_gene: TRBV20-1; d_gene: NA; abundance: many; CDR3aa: CSARDYNEQFF; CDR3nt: TGCAGTGCTCGGGACTACAATGAGCAGTTCTTC
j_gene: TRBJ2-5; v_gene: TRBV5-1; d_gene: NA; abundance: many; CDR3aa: CASSSNVRTGIQETQYF; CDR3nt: TGCGCCAGCAGCTCGAATGTACGGACGGGGATCCAAGAGACCCAGTACTTC
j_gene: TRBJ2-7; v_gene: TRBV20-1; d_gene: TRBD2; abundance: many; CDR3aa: CSARTSASYEQYF; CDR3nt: TGCAGTGCTAGAACTAGCGCTTCCTACGAGCAGTACTTC
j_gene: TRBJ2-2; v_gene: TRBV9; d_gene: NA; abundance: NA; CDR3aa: CASSVPGNTGELFF; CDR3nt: TGTGCCAGCAGCGTACCGGGGAACACCGGGGAGCTGTTTTTT
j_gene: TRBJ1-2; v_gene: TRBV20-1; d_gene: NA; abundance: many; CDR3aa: CSATFEGEYGYTF; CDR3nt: TGCAGTGCCACTTTTGAGGGGGAATATGGCTACACCTTC
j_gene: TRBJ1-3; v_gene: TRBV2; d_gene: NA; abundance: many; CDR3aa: CASSVGQRSGNTIYF; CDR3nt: TGTGCCAGCAGTGTTGGACAGCGCTCTGGAAACACCATATATTTT
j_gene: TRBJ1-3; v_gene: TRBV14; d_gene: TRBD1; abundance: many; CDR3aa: CASSHDRVSGNTIYF; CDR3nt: TGTGCCAGCAGCCACGACAGGGTCTCTGGAAACACCATATATTTT